This passage covers 15 T cell receptor beta chains from one sample sequenced in a study of CD8 T cells in ankylosing spondylitis. TCRdb fed the 5' RACE reads into MiXCR, producing one record per CDR3 protein. This table holds 50,000 to 75,000 distinct CDR3 sequences, more than 5.5% found once. The sample comprised synovial fluid, either unsorted or a sorted T cell fraction (not recorded which). The receptors come from a male donor with ankylosing spondylitis.

Ten or more counts support this clonotype. This chain joins TRBV27 and TRBJ2-2; 7 nucleotides align to TRBD1. Germline trimming cut 0 bases from V and 4 bases from J; bases unmatched to any gene: 2. CDR3 length equals 15 residues. CDR1 is MNHEY, CDR2 SMNVEV, per germline (reference sequence). CDR3 region: CASSLSGTVTGELFF. The CDR3 nucleotides are TGTGCCAGCAGTTTATCAGGGACAGTCACCGGGGAGCTGTTTTTT.

This clonotype was counted at least ten times. The V gene is TRBV7-7, the J gene TRBJ2-1, with D perhaps given as TRBD1 or TRBD2 (5 bases each). Per germline, CDR1 SSHAT and CDR2 FNYEAQ (reference sequence). Trimming pared 10 bases from V and 7 bases from J, leaving 20 bases between. The CDR3 runs 14 residues. CDR3 in amino acids: CAIARDVKSNEQFF. CDR3 nucleotides: TGTGCCATAGCCCGGGACGTGAAGTCAAATGAGCAGTTCTTC.

J is TRBJ2-7 and V is TRBV30, with D possibly matching TRBD2 (6 bases). CDR1 and CDR2 (germline): GTSNPN, SVGIG (reference sequence). The CDR3 covers 14 residues. V lost 6 bases to trimming and J lost 2 bases, with 17 bases between them. The CDR3 region has the DNA TGTGCCTGCTCCGGCGGGGCGGTGGCCTACGAGCAGTACTTC. Encoded protein: CACSGGAVAYEQYF.

The V call is TRBV6-5, the J call TRBJ1-2, with TRBD1 as a possible D gene (6 bases). Germline V gene sequence: CDR1 MNHEY, CDR2 SVGAGI. This CDR3 is built from 14 residues. V dropped 2 bases and J dropped 7 bases, with 14 bases sitting between them. Written as DNA, the CDR3 is TGTGCCAGCAGTTACGCCTACAGGGAGGGTGGCTACACCTTC. Protein product: CASSYAYREGGYTF.

This clonotype has at least ten counts. The rearrangement joins TRBV20-1 to TRBJ2-2; D gene uncertain. The CDR3 totals 15 residues. V lost 3 bases, J lost 1 base, and 12 bases lay in between. The V gene's germline CDR1 is DFQATT and CDR2 SNEGSKA (reference sequence). The CDR3 protein is CSARSRTLNTGELFF. DNA of the CDR3: TGCAGTGCTAGGAGTAGGACGCTGAACACCGGGGAGCTGTTTTTT.

The table lists this clonotype with many counts. The V gene is TRBV18, the J gene TRBJ2-1; 10 nucleotides match TRBD2. Germline V CDR1 and CDR2: KGHSH, LQKENI. The CDR3 sequence is 14 residues long. J lost 8 bases, V lost 2 bases, and 3 bases had no gene match. CDR3 in amino acids: CASSPGTSEDEQFF. The CDR3 DNA sequence: TGTGCCAGCTCACCAGGGACTAGCGAAGATGAGCAGTTCTTC.

The sample holds many counts of this clonotype. The CDR3 region has the DNA TGTGCCAGCAGCCGGGACAGACAACAAGAGACCCAGTACTTC. Protein product: CASSRDRQQETQYF. V is TRBV9 and J is TRBJ2-5; 7 bases fit TRBD1. Unmatched junction bases numbered 5, after V lost 4 bases and J lost 2 bases. The length of the CDR3 is 14 residues. In germline, CDR1 is SGDLS, CDR2 YYNGEE.

The DNA for the CDR3 is TGTGCCAGCAGCCCTGGGGGACAGGGGGATACGCAGTATTTT. This translates into CASSPGGQGDTQYF. The V call is TRBV5-6, the J call TRBJ2-3; TRBD1 agrees at 10 bases. CDR1 and CDR2 from the germline V gene are SGHDT and YYEEEE. Germline trimming cut 4 bases from V and 6 bases from J; bases unmatched to any gene: 5. CDR3 length: 14 amino acids.

This clonotype was counted many times. V usage is TRBV9 and J usage is TRBJ2-1; 10 bases match TRBD2. Losses at the gene ends were 1 base for V and 7 bases for J; bases not matched to a gene: 5. Germline-derived CDR1 and CDR2 are SGDLS and YYNGEE. This CDR3 comprises 15 residues. The CDR3 DNA follows: TGTGCCAGCAGCGTATCTAGCGGGAGCGGGAATGAGCAGTTCTTC. It is translated as CASSVSSGSGNEQFF.

The V gene is TRBV7-8, the J gene TRBJ2-1; TRBD2 matches at 12 bases. J gave up 0 bases and V 3 bases, and 9 bases lay outside the gene matches. The length of the CDR3 is 19 residues. The V gene's germline CDR1 is SGHVS and CDR2 FQNEAQ. CDR3 nucleotides: TGTGCCAGCAGCTTTCTAGCGGGAGGGCTAACGAGCTCCTACAATGAGCAGTTCTTC. Its translation: CASSFLAGGLTSSYNEQFF.

The table lists this clonotype with many counts. The rearrangement joins TRBV5-1 to TRBJ1-4; 7 bases agree with TRBD1. Germline values: CDR1 SGHRS, CDR2 YFSETQ. J lost 5 bases, V lost 7 bases, and 14 bases had no gene match. CDR3 length: 16 amino acids. The CDR3: CASGSGQARDNEKLFF. CDR3 coding DNA: TGCGCCAGCGGTTCAGGACAGGCGAGGGACAATGAAAAACTGTTTTTT.

The sample holds many counts of this clonotype. The chain joins TRBV12-3 or TRBV12-4 to TRBJ2-5, with unresolved D. V lost 3 bases and J lost 0, with 8 bases in between. The CDR3 length is 14 residues. CDR3 nucleotides: TGTGCCAGCAGTTTTCAGGTTCACCAAGAGACCCAGTACTTC. Translating gives CASSFQVHQETQYF.

Ten or more counts support this clonotype. This rearrangement joins TRBV29-1 to TRBJ1-5, with D perhaps matching TRBD1 (6 bases). The CDR3 has 14 residues. The V end lost 5 bases, the J end lost 2 bases, and 13 bases lay between the germline ends. Germline V gives CDR1 SQVTM, CDR2 ANQGSEA. The chain's CDR3 is CSVSQGWGNQPQHF. The CDR3 coding sequence is TGCAGCGTTTCACAGGGCTGGGGCAATCAGCCCCAGCATTTT.

V is TRBV28 and J is TRBJ1-6; D call uncertain. From germline, CDR1 is MDHEN and CDR2 SYDVKM. Trimming stripped 7 bases from V and 0 bases from J, with 13 bases between. This CDR3 is 16 amino acids long. The CDR3 loop reads CASTLFLRSYNSPLHF. CDR3 DNA: TGTGCCAGCACCTTGTTTTTACGCTCCTATAATTCACCCCTCCACTTT.

This clonotype counts as medium-sized. CDR3 sequence (DNA): TGTGCCAGCAGTTACTTCAGCGGGCGCACAGATACGCAGTATTTT. Translated: CASSYFSGRTDTQYF. This chain links TRBV6-5 with TRBJ2-3, with D perhaps matching TRBD2 (6 bases). The germline gives CDR1 MNHEY, CDR2 SVGAGI. V was cut by 1 base and J by 1 base, with 9 bases left in between. This CDR3 contains 15 residues.